This entry is about one T cell receptor (beta chain). Its antigen is still unknown. V lost 2 bases, J lost 1 base, and 19 bases lay in between. CDR1 SGHTA and CDR2 FQGNSA come from the germline V gene. This CDR3 comprises 18 residues. Reverse transcription of all isolated RNA meant that expressed TCRB transcripts were sequenced. Profiling relied on immunoSEQ multiplex PCR, and the TCRdb table lists in-frame clones only, not all of them. The sample lists around 330,000 clones, around 10% occurring once. This specimen comes from a study of beta chain features in type 1 diabetes. Regarding the study as a whole: A cDNA-based sequencing approach could over-represent cells with high TCR expression.

This clonotype was sampled from a woman in her 30s in good health. The chain has TRBV7-2 and TRBJ2-3; perhaps TRBD2 as D (6 bases). The material sequenced was naive CD4+ T cells from blood. The CDR3 DNA sequence: TGTGCCAGCAGCTTATTGAGCGGGCGGGTCGTCGGCACAGATACGCAGTATTTT. It translates to CASSLLSGRVVGTDTQYF.